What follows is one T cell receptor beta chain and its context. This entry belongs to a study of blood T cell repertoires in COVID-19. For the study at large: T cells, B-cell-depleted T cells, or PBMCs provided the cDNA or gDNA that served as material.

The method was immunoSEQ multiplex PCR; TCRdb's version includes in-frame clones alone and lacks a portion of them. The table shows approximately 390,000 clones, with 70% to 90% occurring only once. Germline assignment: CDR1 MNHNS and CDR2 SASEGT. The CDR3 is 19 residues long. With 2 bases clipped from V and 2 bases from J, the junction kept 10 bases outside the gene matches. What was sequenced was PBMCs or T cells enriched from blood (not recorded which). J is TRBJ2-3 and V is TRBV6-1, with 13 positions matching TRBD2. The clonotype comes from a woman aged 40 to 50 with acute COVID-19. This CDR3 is CASSEIRLAGGPSTDTQYF. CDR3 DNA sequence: TGTGCCAGCAGTGAAATCCGACTAGCGGGGGGTCCTTCCACAGATACGCAGTATTTT.